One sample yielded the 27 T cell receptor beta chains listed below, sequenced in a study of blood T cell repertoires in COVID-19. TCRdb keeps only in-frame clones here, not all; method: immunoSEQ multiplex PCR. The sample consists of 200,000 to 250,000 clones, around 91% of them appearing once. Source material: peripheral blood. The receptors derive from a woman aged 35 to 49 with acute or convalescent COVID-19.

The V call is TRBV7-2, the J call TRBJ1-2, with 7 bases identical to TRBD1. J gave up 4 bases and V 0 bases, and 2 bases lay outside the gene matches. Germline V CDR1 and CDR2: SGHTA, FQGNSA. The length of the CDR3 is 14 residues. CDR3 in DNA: TGTGCCAGCAGCTTAGCGGGGGACAGCTATGGCTACACCTTC. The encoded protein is CASSLAGDSYGYTF.

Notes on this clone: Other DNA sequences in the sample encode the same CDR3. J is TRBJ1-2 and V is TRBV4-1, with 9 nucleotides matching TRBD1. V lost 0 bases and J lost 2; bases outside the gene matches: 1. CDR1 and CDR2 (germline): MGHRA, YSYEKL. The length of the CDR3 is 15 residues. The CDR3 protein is CASSQDGQGNYGYTF. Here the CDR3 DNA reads TGCGCCAGCAGCCAAGACGGACAGGGGAACTATGGCTACACCTTC.

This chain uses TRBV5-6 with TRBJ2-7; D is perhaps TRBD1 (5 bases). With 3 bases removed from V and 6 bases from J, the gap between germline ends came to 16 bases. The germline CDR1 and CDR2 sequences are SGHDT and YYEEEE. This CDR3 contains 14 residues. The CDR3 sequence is CASSSISGFIEQYV. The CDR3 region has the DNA TGTGCCAGCAGCTCGATCTCAGGGTTTATCGAGCAGTACGTC.

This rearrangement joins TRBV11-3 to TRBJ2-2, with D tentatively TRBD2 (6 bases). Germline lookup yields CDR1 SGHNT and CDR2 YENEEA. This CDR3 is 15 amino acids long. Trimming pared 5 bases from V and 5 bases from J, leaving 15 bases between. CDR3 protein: CASSPVWGRTGELFF. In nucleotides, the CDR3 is TGTGCCAGCAGCCCCGTGTGGGGGAGGACCGGGGAGCTGTTTTTT.

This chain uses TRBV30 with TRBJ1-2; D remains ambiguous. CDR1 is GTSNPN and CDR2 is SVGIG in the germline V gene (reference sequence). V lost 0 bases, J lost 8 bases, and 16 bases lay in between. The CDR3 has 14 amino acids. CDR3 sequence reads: CAWSVRGAGIGYTF. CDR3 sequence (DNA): TGTGCCTGGAGTGTACGAGGCGCTGGCATCGGCTACACCTTC. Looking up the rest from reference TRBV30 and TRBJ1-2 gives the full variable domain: SQTIHQWPATLVQPVGSPLSLECTVEGTSNPNLYWYRQAAGRGLQLLFYSVGIGQISSEVPQNLSASRPQDRQFILSSKKLLLSDSGFYLCAWSVRGAGIGYTFGSGTRLTVV.

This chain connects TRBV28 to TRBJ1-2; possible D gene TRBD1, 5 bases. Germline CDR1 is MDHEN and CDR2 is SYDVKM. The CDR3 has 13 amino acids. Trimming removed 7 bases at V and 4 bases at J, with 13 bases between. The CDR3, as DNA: TGTGCCAGCACCCCAGGGTCTGGCTATGGCTACACCTTC. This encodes CASTPGSGYGYTF.

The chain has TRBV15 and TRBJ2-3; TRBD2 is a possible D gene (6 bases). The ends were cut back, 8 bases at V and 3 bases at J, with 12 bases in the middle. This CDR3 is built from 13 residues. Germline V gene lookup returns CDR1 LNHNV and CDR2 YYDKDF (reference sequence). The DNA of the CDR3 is TGTGCCACCGCGGAGGGGTATACAGATACGCAGTATTTT. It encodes CATAEGYTDTQYF. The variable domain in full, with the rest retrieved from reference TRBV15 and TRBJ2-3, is DAMVIQNPRYQVTQFGKPVTLSCSQTLNHNVMYWYQQKSSQAPKLLFHYYDKDFNNEADTPDNFQSRRPNTSFCFLDIRSPGLGDTAMYLCATAEGYTDTQYFGPGTRLTVL.

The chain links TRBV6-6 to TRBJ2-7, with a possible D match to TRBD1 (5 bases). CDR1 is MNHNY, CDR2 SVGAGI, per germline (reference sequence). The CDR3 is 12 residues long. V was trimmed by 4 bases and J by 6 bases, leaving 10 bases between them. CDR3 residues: CASSFQGIEQYV. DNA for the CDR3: TGTGCCAGCAGTTTTCAGGGTATCGAGCAGTACGTC.

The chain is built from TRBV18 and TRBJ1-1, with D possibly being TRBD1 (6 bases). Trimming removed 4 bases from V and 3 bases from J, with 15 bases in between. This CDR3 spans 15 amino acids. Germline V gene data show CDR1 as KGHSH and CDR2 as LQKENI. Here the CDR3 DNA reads TGTGCCAGCTCACTCAAAACAGGGCTAGACACTGAAGCTTTCTTT. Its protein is CASSLKTGLDTEAFF. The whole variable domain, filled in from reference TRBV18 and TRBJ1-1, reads NAGVMQNPRHLVRRRGQEARLRCSPMKGHSHVYWYRQLPEEGLKFMVYLQKENIIDESGMPKERFSAEFPKEGPSILRIQQVVRGDSAAYFCASSLKTGLDTEAFFGQGTRLTVV.

This CDR3 is CASSDGGAGNQPQHF. The CDR3 nucleotides read TGTGCCAGCAGTGATGGGGGGGCGGGTAATCAGCCCCAGCATTTT. V is TRBV25-1 and J is TRBJ1-5; D might be TRBD1 (6 bases). The CDR3 is made up of 15 amino acids. V was shortened by 3 bases and J by 4 bases, with 13 bases between the two germline ends. The germline CDR1 and CDR2 sequences are MGHDK and SYGVNS.

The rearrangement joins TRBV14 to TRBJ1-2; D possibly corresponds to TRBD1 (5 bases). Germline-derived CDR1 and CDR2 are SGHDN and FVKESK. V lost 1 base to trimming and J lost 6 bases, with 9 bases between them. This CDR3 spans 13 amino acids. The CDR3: CASSQGGVDGYTF. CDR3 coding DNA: TGTGCCAGCAGCCAAGGGGGCGTGGATGGCTACACCTTC.

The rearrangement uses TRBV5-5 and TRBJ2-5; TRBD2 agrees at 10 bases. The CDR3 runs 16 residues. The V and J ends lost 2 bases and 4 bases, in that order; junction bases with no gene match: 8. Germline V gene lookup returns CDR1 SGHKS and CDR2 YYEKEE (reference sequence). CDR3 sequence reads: CASSFALSGRGETQYF. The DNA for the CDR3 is TGTGCCAGCAGCTTCGCATTAAGCGGGAGGGGAGAGACCCAGTACTTC.

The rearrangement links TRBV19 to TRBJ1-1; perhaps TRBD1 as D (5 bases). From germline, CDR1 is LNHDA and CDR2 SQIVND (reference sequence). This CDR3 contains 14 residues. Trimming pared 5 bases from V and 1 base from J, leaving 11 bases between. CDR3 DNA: TGTGCCAGTAGTGTACAGGAACCGAACACTGAAGCTTTCTTT. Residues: CASSVQEPNTEAFF.

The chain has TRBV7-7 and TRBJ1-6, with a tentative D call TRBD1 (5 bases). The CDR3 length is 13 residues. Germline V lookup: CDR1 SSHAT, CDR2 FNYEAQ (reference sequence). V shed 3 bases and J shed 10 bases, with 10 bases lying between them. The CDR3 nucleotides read TGTGCCAGCAGCTTCGGGGGTGGATCACCCCTCCACTTT. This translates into CASSFGGGSPLHF.

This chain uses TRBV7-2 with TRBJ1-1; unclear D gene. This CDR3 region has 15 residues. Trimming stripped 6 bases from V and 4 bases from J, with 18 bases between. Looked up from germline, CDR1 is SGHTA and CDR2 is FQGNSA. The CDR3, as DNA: TGTGCCAGCAGTCGGGAGGGCCCGGCGGGCACTGAAGCTTTCTTT. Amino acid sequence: CASSREGPAGTEAFF.

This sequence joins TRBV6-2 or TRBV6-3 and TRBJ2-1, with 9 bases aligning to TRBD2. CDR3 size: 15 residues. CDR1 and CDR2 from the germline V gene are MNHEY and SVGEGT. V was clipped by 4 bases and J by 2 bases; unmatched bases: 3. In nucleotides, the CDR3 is TGTGCCAGCAGTTCGACTAGCGGAGCCTACAATGAGCAGTTCTTC. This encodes CASSSTSGAYNEQFF.

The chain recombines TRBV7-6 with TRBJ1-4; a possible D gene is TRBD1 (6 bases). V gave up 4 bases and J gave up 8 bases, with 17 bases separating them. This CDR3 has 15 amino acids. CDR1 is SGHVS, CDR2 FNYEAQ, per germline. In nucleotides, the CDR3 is TGTGCCAGCAGCTCTCACAGGGCCGGCGCGGAAAAACTGTTTTTT. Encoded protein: CASSSHRAGAEKLFF.

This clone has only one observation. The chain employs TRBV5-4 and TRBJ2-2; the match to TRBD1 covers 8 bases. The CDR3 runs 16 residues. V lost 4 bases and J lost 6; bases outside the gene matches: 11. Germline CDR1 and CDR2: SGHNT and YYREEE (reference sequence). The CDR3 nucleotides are TGTGCCAGCAGCCCTATGACAGGGGTGAAAGCCGGGGAGCTGTTTTTT. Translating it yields CASSPMTGVKAGELFF.

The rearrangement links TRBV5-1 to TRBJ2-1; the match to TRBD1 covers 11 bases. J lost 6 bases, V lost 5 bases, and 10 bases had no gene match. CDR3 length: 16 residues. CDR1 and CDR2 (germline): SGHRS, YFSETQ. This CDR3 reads CASRLTPGQGGNEQFF. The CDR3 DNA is TGCGCCAGCAGGTTAACCCCGGGACAGGGGGGCAATGAGCAGTTCTTC.

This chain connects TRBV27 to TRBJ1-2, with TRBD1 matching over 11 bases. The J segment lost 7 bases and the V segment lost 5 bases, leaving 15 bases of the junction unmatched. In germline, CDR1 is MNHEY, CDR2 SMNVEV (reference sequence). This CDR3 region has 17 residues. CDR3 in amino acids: CASSDSYGDRGAAGYTF. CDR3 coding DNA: TGTGCCAGCAGTGATTCGTACGGGGACAGGGGGGCGGCTGGCTACACCTTC.

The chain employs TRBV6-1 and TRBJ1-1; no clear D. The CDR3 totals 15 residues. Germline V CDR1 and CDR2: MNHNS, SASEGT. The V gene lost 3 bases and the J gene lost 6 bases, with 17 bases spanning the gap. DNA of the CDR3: TGTGCCAGCAGTGAGAGGAGAGGGCCCGCCCCTGAAGCTTTCTTT. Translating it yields CASSERRGPAPEAFF.

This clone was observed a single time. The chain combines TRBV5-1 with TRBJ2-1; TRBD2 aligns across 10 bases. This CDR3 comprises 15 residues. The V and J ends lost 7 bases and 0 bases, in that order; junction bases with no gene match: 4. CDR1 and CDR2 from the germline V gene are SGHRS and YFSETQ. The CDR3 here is CASFLAGGSYNEQFF. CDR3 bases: TGCGCCAGCTTCTTAGCGGGGGGCTCCTACAATGAGCAGTTCTTC. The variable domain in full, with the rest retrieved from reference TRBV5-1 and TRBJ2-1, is KAGVTQTPRYLIKTRGQQVTLSCSPISGHRSVSWYQQTPGQGLQFLFEYFSETQRNKGNFPGRFSGRQFSNSRSEMNVSTLELGDSALYLCASFLAGGSYNEQFFGPGTRLTVL.

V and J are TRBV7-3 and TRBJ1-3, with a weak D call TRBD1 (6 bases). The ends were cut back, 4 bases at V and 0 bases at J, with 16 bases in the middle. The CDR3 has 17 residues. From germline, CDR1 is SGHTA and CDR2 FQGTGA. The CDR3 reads CASSSLRDKNSGNTIYF. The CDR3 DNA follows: TGTGCCAGCAGCTCGCTCCGGGACAAGAACTCTGGAAACACCATATATTTT.

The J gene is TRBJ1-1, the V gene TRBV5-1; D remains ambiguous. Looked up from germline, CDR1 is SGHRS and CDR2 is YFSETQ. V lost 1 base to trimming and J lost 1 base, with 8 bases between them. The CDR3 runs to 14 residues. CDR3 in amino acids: CASSLRGGNTEAFF. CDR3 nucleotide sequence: TGCGCCAGCAGCTTGCGCGGTGGGAACACTGAAGCTTTCTTT.

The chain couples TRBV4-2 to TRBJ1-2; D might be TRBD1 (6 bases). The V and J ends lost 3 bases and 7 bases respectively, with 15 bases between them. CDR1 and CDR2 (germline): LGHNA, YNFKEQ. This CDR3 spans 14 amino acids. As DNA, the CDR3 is TGTGCCAGCAGCCAGGTACAGGGAGCTAGTGGCTACACCTTC. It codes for CASSQVQGASGYTF.

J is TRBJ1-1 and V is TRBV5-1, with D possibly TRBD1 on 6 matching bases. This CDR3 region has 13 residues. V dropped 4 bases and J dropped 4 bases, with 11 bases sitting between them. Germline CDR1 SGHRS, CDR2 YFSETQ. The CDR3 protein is CASSTRGGTEAFF. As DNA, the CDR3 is TGCGCCAGCAGCACGCGAGGGGGCACTGAAGCTTTCTTT.

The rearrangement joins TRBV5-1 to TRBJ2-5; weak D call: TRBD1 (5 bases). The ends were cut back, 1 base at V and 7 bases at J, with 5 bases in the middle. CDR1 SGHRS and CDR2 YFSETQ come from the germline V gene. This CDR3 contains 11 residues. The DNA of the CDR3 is TGCGCCAGCAGCTTGCAGGGGACCCAGTACTTC. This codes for CASSLQGTQYF.